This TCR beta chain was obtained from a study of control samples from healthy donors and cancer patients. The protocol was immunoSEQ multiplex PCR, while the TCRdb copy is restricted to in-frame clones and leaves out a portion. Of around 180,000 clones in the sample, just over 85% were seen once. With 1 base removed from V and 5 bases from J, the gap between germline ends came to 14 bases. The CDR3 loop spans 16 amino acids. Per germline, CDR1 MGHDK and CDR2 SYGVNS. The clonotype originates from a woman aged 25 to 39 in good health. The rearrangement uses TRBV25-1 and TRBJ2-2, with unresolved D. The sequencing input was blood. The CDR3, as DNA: TGTGCCAGCAGTGAATTTGTGGGCCCCACAACCGGGGAGCTGTTTTTT. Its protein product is CASSEFVGPTTGELFF.